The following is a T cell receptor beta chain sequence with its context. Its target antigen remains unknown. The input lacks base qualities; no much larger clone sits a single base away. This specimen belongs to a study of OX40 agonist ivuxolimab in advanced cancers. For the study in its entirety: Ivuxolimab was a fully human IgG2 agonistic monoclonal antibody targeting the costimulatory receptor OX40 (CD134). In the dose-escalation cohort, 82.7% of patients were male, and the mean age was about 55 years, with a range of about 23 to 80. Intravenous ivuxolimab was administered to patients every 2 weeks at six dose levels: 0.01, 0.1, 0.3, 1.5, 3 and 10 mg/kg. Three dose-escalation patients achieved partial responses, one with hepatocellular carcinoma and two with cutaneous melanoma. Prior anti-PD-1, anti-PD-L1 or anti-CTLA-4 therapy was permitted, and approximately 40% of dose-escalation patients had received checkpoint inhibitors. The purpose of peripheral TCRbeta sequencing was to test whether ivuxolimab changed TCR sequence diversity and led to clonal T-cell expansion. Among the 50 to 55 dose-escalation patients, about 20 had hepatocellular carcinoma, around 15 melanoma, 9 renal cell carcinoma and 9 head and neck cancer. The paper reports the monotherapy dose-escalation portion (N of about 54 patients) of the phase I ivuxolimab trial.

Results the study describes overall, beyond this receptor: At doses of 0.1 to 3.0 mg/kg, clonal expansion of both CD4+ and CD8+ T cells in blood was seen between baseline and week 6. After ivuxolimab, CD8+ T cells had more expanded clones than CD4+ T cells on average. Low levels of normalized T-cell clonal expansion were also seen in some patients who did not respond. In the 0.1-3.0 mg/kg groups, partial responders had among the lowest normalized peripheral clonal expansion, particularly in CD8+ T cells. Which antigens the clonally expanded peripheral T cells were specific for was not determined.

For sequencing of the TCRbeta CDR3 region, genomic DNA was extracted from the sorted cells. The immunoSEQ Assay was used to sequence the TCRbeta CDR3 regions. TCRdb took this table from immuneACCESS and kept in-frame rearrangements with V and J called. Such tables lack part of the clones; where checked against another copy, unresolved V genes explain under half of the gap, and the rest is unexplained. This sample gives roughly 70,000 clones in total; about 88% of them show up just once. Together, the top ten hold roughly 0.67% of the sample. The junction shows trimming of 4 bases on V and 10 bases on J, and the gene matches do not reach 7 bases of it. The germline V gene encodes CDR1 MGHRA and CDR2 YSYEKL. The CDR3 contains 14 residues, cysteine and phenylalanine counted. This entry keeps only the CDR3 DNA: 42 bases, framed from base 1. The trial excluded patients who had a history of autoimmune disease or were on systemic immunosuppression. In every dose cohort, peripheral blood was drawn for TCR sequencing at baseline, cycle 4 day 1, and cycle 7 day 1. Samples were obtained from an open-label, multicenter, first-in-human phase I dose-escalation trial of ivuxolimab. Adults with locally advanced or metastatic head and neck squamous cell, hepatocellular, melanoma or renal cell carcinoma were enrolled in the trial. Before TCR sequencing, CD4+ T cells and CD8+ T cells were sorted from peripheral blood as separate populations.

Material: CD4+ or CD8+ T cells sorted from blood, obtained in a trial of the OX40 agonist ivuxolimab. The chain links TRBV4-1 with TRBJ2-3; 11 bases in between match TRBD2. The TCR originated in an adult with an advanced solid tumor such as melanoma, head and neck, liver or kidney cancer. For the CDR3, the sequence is CASSPGTSGGAQYF. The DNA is TGCGCCAGCAGCCCGGGGACTAGCGGAGGGGCGCAGTATTTT.